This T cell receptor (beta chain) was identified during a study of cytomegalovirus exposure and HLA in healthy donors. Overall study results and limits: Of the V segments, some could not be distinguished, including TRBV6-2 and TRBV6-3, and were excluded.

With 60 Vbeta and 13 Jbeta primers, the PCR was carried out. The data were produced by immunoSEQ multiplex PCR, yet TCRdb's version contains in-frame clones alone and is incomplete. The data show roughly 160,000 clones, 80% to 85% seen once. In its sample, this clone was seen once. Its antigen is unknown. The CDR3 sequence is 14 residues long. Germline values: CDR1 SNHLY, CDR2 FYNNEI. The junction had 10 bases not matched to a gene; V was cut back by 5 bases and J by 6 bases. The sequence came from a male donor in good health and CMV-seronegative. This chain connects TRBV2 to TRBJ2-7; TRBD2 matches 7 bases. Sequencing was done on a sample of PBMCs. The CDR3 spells CASSLETSLREQYF. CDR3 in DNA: TGTGCCAGCAGTTTGGAGACTAGCCTACGCGAGCAGTACTTC. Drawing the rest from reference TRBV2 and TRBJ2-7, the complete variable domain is EPEVTQTPSHQVTQMGQEVILRCVPISNHLYFYWYRQILGQKVEFLVSFYNNEISEKSEIFDDQFSVERPDGSNFTLKIRSTKLEDSAMYFCASSLETSLREQYFGPGTRLTVT.